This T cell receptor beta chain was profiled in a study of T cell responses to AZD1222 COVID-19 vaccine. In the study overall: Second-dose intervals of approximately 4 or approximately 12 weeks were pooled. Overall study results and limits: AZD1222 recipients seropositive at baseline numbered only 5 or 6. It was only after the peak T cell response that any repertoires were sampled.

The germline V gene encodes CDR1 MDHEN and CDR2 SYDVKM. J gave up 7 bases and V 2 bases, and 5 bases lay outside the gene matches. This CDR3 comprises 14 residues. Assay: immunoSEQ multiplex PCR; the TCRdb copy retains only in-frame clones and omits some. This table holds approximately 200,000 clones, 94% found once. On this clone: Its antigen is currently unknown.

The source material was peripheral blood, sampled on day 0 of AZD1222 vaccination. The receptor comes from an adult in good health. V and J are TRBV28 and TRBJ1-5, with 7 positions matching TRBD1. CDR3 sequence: CASSLQGGQQPQHF. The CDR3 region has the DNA TGTGCCAGCAGTTTACAAGGGGGCCAACAGCCCCAGCATTTT. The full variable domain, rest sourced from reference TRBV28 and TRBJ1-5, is DVKVTQSSRYLVKRTGEKVFLECVQDMDHENMFWYRQDPGLGLRLIYFSYDVKMKEKGDIPEGYSVSREKKERFSLILESASTNQTSMYLCASSLQGGQQPQHFGDGTRLSIL.